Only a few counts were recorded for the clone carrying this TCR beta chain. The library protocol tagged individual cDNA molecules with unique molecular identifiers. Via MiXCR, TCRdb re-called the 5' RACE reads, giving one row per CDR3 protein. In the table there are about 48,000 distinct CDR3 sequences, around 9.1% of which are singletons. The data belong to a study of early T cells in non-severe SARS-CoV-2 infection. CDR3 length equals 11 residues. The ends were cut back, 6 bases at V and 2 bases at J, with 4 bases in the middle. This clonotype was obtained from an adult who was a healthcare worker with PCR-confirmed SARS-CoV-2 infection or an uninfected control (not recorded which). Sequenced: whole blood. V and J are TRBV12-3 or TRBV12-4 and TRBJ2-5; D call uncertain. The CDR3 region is CASRVQETQYF. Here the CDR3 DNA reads TGTGCCAGCAGAGTTCAAGAGACCCAGTACTTC.